The 9 T cell receptor beta chains given below trace back to one sample, sequenced in a study of blood T cell repertoires in COVID-19. Clones were read by immunoSEQ multiplex PCR, and TCRdb kept only the in-frame ones, dropping some. The sample has roughly 140,000 clones, about nine tenths seen once. Source material: peripheral blood. Receptors were obtained from a middle-aged man with active or convalescent COVID-19.

J is TRBJ1-3 and V is TRBV6-5, with D uncertain. Germline assignment: CDR1 MNHEY and CDR2 SVGAGI. With 6 bases removed from V and 7 bases from J, the gap between germline ends came to 10 bases. The CDR3 is made up of 12 amino acids. CDR3 amino acids: CASRRPGNTIYF. In nucleotides, the CDR3 is TGTGCCAGCAGACGGCCCGGGAACACCATATATTTT.

This clone has just one count. The chain recombines TRBV27 with TRBJ2-7; the match to TRBD1 covers 7 bases. The CDR3 consists of 14 residues. V shed 6 bases and J 3 bases; nucleotides not matched to a gene: 8. CDR1 is MNHEY and CDR2 is SMNVEV in the germline V gene (reference sequence). The chain's CDR3 is CASSPGQRLYEQYF. The CDR3 nucleotides read TGTGCCAGCAGCCCGGGACAGAGACTCTACGAGCAGTACTTC.

The chain couples TRBV21-1 to TRBJ1-2; the D call TRBD1 from the table was never checked on the DNA. TRBV21-1 is a listed pseudogene. CDR3 size: 17 residues. The CDR3 region is CASSPRGPRGANYGYTF. The CDR3 region has the DNA TGTGCCAGCAGCCCCCGGGGTCCCAGGGGAGCAAACTATGGCTACACCTTC.

The CDR3 here is CASSLDSYEQYF. DNA for the CDR3: TGTGCCAGCAGCCTGGACAGCTACGAGCAGTACTTC. The chain uses TRBV11-2 and TRBJ2-7; D possibly corresponds to TRBD1 (6 bases). This CDR3 has 12 amino acids. V dropped 5 bases and J dropped 3 bases, with 8 bases sitting between them. Germline loops: CDR1 SGHAT, CDR2 FQNNGV.

The V gene is TRBV12-5, the J gene TRBJ2-1; 15 bases map to TRBD2. The CDR3 extends over 22 amino acids. Germline V gene sequence: CDR1 LGHNT, CDR2 FRNRAP. J lost 1 base, V lost 1 base, and 14 bases had no gene match. CDR3 residues: CASGLADPGLAGGAGSYNEQFF. The CDR3 DNA sequence: TGTGCTAGTGGTTTGGCTGATCCGGGACTAGCGGGGGGAGCTGGTTCCTACAATGAGCAGTTCTTC.

V and J are TRBV5-4 and TRBJ2-7; TRBD2 matches at 8 bases. This CDR3 comprises 15 residues. Germline assignment: CDR1 SGHNT and CDR2 YYREEE (reference sequence). Losses at the gene ends were 1 base for V and 1 base for J; bases not matched to a gene: 4. CDR3 in DNA: TGTGCCAGCAGCTTGAAGCGGGAGTTGTCCTACGAGCAGTACTTC. Residues: CASSLKRELSYEQYF.

The rearrangement joins TRBV7-8 to TRBJ2-2; D gene unclear. V dropped 0 bases and J dropped 1 base, with 9 bases sitting between them. There are 16 residues in the CDR3. Germline CDR1 and CDR2: SGHVS and FQNEAQ. Here the CDR3 reads CASSLAITGNTGELFF. In DNA form, the CDR3 reads TGTGCCAGCAGCTTAGCGATTACGGGGAACACCGGGGAGCTGTTTTTT.

The rearrangement uses TRBV27 and TRBJ2-1; TRBD2 aligns across 8 bases. V shed 7 bases and J 0 bases; nucleotides not matched to a gene: 20. There are 20 residues in the CDR3. In germline, CDR1 is MNHEY, CDR2 SMNVEV (reference sequence). CDR3 region: CASILRLAGGGLSSYNEQFF. In DNA, the CDR3 is TGTGCCAGCATCCTACGCCTCGCGGGGGGTGGGCTTAGCTCCTACAATGAGCAGTTCTTC.

V usage is TRBV27 and J usage is TRBJ2-1, with 10 positions matching TRBD2. This CDR3 comprises 18 residues. The V segment lost 0 bases and the J segment 2 bases; nucleotides outside the gene matches: 7. The germline gives CDR1 MNHEY, CDR2 SMNVEV (reference sequence). In DNA form, the CDR3 reads TGTGCCAGCAGTTTATCAGGGACTAGCGACCTGACCTACAATGAGCAGTTCTTC. Encoded protein: CASSLSGTSDLTYNEQFF.